The sequence of this T cell receptor (beta chain) was determined in a study of response to subunit inactivated influenza vaccine (dated 2018 in TCRdb). For the study in its entirety: The study used deep quantitative T cell receptor repertoire profiling to track responses to a trivalent subunit inactivated influenza vaccine.

Library generation was performed with RT-PCR. The instrument was an Illumina HiSeq 2500. The public reads were quality trimmed at Q25 with fastp and then assembled into clones with MiXCR by TCRdb, keeping productive beta chains. A single entry per CDR3 protein holds the most common genes and DNA from its merged rows. This sample is represented by approximately 250,000 distinct CDR3 sequences; 12% of them were singletons. Of the sample, about 7.8% falls within the top ten clones. Study-wide findings and limitations: The authors suggested that each seasonal influenza vaccination may recruit only a limited number of new T cells.

Including the terminal cysteine and phenylalanine, the CDR3 comprises 15 residues. The entry retains the CDR3 DNA only, 45 bases that are in frame from base 1. Trimming costs V 1 base and J 2 bases, and their ends lie 9 bases apart. For CDR1 and CDR2, the germline V gene lists SNHLY and FYNNEI. This clonotype appeared many times. There is no known antigen for this receptor. No base quality values were provided; no much bigger clone lies one nucleotide off. Specimen: non-naive T cells sorted from PBMCs, collected less than 15 days before vaccination. The label giving this sample's cell subset or site can be read as: memory T cell fraction. The receptor was isolated from a man over 45 who received an inactivated influenza vaccine. Donor details come from another sample of the same person, matched by shared clones. The chain joins TRBV2 to TRBJ1-3; the D segment could be TRBD1, given 5 matching bases. Here is the DNA: TGTGCCAGCAGTGAAGGGACAAGAGCTGGAAACACCATATATTTT. It is translated as CASSEGTRAGNTIYF. The CDR3 plus the reference TRBV2 and TRBJ1-3 genes for the other parts give the full variable domain: EPEVTQTPSHQVTQMGQEVILRCVPISNHLYFYWYRQILGQKVEFLVSFYNNEISEKSEIFDDQFSVERPDGSNFTLKIRSTKLEDSAMYFCASSEGTRAGNTIYFGEGSWLTVV.